The clone carrying this TCR beta chain was picked up many times. Its specificity is unknown. This specimen comes from a study of T cells after yellow fever vaccination. Study details: Fractions with few cells were prepared using SMART-Seq v4 Ultra Low Input.

Broader study findings: Abundant clonotypes (contaminants from the bulk population) could be present in FACS-sorted repertoires.

TCRdb processed the 5' RACE reads anew with MiXCR; each CDR3 protein has one entry. The sample yields more than 450,000 distinct CDR3 sequences, 21% seen once. The specimen was PBMCs, collected approximately 20 days after the first yellow fever vaccination. This clonotype was sampled from a young man who received the YFV17D yellow fever vaccine.

This CDR3 reads CASSYGQTDTQYF. The DNA of the CDR3 is TGCGCCAGCAGCTATGGACAAACAGATACGCAGTATTTT. V is TRBV5-1 and J is TRBJ2-3, with D perhaps TRBD1 (5 bases). Trimming removed 3 bases from V and 3 bases from J, with 8 bases in between. Per germline, CDR1 SGHRS and CDR2 YFSETQ. The CDR3 is 13 residues long.